This T cell receptor (beta chain) originates from a study of blood T cell repertoires in COVID-19. Overall study context: The samples span acute and convalescent COVID-19 from the United States, Italy and Spain. T cells, B-cell-depleted T cells, or PBMCs supplied cDNA or gDNA.

The CDR3 totals 14 residues. CDR1 is SGHRS, CDR2 YFSETQ, per germline. After removal of 2 bases from V and 4 bases from J, the junction contained 4 bases not matched to a gene. Original handling: Researchers report that nucleated cell counts were estimated from reference gene primer amplification. Libraries were prepared by immunoSEQ multiplex PCR; TCRdb keeps only in-frame clonotypes and omits some of them. That table supplies the V and J calls and clone size; D and trimming were determined from the DNA. Among approximately 94,000 clones listed, roughly 87% were seen once. The clonotype was recovered from a man in his thirties or forties in a cohort sampled during active COVID-19. Input material: peripheral blood. The chain couples TRBV5-1 to TRBJ2-7; 9 nucleotides agree with TRBD1. The CDR3 protein is CASSLTGGFYEQYF. The CDR3 coding sequence is TGCGCCAGCAGCTTAACAGGGGGCTTTTACGAGCAGTACTTC.